These 27 T cell receptor beta chains came from one sample sequenced in a study of identical twins' blood T cells. MiXCR was run by TCRdb on the 5' RACE reads, yielding one entry per CDR3 protein. The data hold hundreds of thousands of distinct CDR3 sequences, with about 28% observed a single time. Sequencing was performed on PBMCs. The receptors were gathered from a woman aged 18 to 55 in good health.

The chain has TRBV29-1 and TRBJ1-3; no firm D call. The germline V gene has CDR1 SQVTM and CDR2 ANQGSEA. The ends were cut back, 5 bases at V and 1 base at J, with 9 bases in the middle. This CDR3 is 13 amino acids long. The CDR3 coding sequence is TGCAGCGTTCGACATGTGTCTGGAAACACCATATATTTT. It yields the protein CSVRHVSGNTIYF.

The rearrangement joins TRBV27 to TRBJ1-1; no firm D call. CDR3 size: 16 residues. V dropped 3 bases and J dropped 1 base, with 15 bases sitting between them. Germline-derived CDR1 and CDR2 are MNHEY and SMNVEV (reference sequence). Here the CDR3 DNA reads TGTGCCAGCAGTTTTCTTCCGGGGATGGAGAACACTGAAGCTTTCTTT. Translated: CASSFLPGMENTEAFF.

This clonotype came up a few times. The chain uses TRBV19 and TRBJ2-1; a possible D gene is TRBD1 (6 bases). The CDR3 consists of 15 residues. The V end lost 2 bases, the J end lost 10 bases, and 18 bases lay between the germline ends. The V gene's germline CDR1 is LNHDA and CDR2 SQIVND (reference sequence). In DNA form, the CDR3 reads TGTGCCAGTAGTATATATCGAGGGGGATCTTCCGAGCAGTTCTTC. Translating it yields CASSIYRGGSSEQFF.

The genes are TRBV19 and TRBJ2-7, with a possible D match to TRBD2 (6 bases). Germline CDR1 and CDR2: LNHDA and SQIVND (reference sequence). CDR3 length: 15 residues. Trimming left V 3 bases short and J 0 bases short, with 12 bases between. CDR3 sequence reads: CASSMTPGGSYEQYF. The CDR3 coding sequence is TGTGCCAGTAGTATGACACCCGGGGGCTCCTACGAGCAGTACTTC.

This chain joins TRBV5-1 and TRBJ1-2; TRBD1 is a possible D gene (6 bases). The V gene lost 4 bases and the J gene lost 7 bases, with 17 bases spanning the gap. Germline V lookup: CDR1 SGHRS, CDR2 YFSETQ. CDR3 length equals 14 residues. CDR3 nucleotides: TGCGCCAGCAGCCGGACAGAACAGGGCCGTGGCTACACCTTC. Translation: CASSRTEQGRGYTF.

This chain uses TRBV25-1 with TRBJ2-1; maybe TRBD1 (8 bases). Germline CDR1 MGHDK, CDR2 SYGVNS. This CDR3 is built from 14 residues. The ends were cut back, 6 bases at V and 4 bases at J, with 13 bases in the middle. In DNA, the CDR3 is TGTGCCAGCAGGGACAGGGACTATTACAATGAGCAGTTCTTC. This translates into CASRDRDYYNEQFF. The whole variable domain, filled in from reference TRBV25-1 and TRBJ2-1, reads EADIYQTPRYLVIGTGKKITLECSQTMGHDKMYWYQQDPGMELHLIHYSYGVNSTEKGDLSSESTVSRIRTEHFPLTLESARPSHTSQYLCASRDRDYYNEQFFGPGTRLTVL.

This chain connects TRBV5-5 to TRBJ2-5; no clear D gene. In germline, CDR1 is SGHKS, CDR2 YYEKEE (reference sequence). Trimming took off 2 bases at V and 2 bases at J, with 7 bases between the two ends. CDR3 length equals 13 residues. Here the CDR3 reads CASSFGGQETQYF. For the CDR3, the DNA is TGTGCCAGCAGCTTCGGCGGACAAGAGACCCAGTACTTC. The full variable domain, completed using reference TRBV5-5 and TRBJ2-5, is DAGVTQSPTHLIKTRGQQVTLRCSPISGHKSVSWYQQVLGQGPQFIFQYYEKEERGRGNFPDRFSARQFPNYSSELNVNALLLGDSALYLCASSFGGQETQYFGPGTRLLVL.

There are a few counts of this clonotype. The chain uses TRBV6-5 and TRBJ2-2, with a tentative D call TRBD2 (5 bases). The CDR3 has 13 amino acids. V was cut by 7 bases and J by 3 bases, with 9 bases left in between. Germline assignment: CDR1 MNHEY and CDR2 SVGAGI. The CDR3 region is CASKWGDTGELFF. CDR3 DNA sequence: TGTGCCAGCAAGTGGGGAGACACCGGGGAGCTGTTTTTT.

This clonotype has more than one count but fewer than ten. The chain recombines TRBV7-9 with TRBJ2-2; maybe TRBD1 (5 bases). Trimming removed 4 bases from V and 9 bases from J, with 21 bases in between. Germline V gives CDR1 SEHNR, CDR2 FQNEAQ (reference sequence). CDR3 length: 16 amino acids. The CDR3 DNA is TGTGCCAGCAGCTCCGGACAAGTAAGCGTAGCAAGGGAGCTGTTTTTT. Its protein product is CASSSGQVSVARELFF. The variable domain in full, with the rest retrieved from reference TRBV7-9 and TRBJ2-2, is DTGVSQNPRHKITKRGQNVTFRCDPISEHNRLYWYRQTLGQGPEFLTYFQNEAQLEKSRLLSDRFSAERPKGSFSTLEIQRTEQGDSAMYLCASSSGQVSVARELFFGEGSRLTVL.

This clonotype showed up just a few times. The chain links TRBV5-1 to TRBJ2-3; D gene uncertain. V lost 4 bases and J lost 3, with 15 bases in between. CDR3 size: 15 residues. Germline-derived CDR1 and CDR2 are SGHRS and YFSETQ. CDR3 sequence: CASSLDPHTTDTQYF. The CDR3 DNA reads TGCGCCAGCAGCCTAGACCCACACACGACAGATACGCAGTATTTT. Complete variable domain (other parts from reference TRBV5-1 and TRBJ2-3): KAGVTQTPRYLIKTRGQQVTLSCSPISGHRSVSWYQQTPGQGLQFLFEYFSETQRNKGNFPGRFSGRQFSNSRSEMNVSTLELGDSALYLCASSLDPHTTDTQYFGPGTRLTVL.

This clonotype was seen more than once but under ten times. The chain is built from TRBV11-2 and TRBJ1-2, with TRBD1 matching over 8 bases. The CDR3 sequence is 15 residues long. J lost 3 bases, V lost 4 bases, and 7 bases had no gene match. Germline V CDR1 and CDR2: SGHAT, FQNNGV. Here the CDR3 reads CASSSVQGAHYGYTF. The CDR3 DNA reads TGTGCCAGCAGCTCGGTCCAGGGGGCTCACTATGGCTACACCTTC.

The rearrangement joins TRBV20-1 to TRBJ2-4; D may match TRBD1 or TRBD2 (5 bases each). The V end was cut by 3 bases, the J end by 0 bases, with 9 bases between. This CDR3 region has 14 residues. Germline CDR1 and CDR2: DFQATT and SNEGSKA (reference sequence). The CDR3 DNA follows: TGCAGTGCTAGCCCCGGGACAGCCAAAAACATTCAGTACTTC. It is translated as CSASPGTAKNIQYF.

This clonotype occurred a few times. The rearrangement links TRBV7-6 to TRBJ1-2, with D maybe TRBD1 (5 bases). CDR3 length equals 13 residues. Germline V gene data show CDR1 as SGHVS and CDR2 as FNYEAQ. Trimming cost V 1 base and J 4 bases, with 7 bases left between them. Written as DNA, the CDR3 is TGTGCCAGCAGCTTAGAGCAGGGCTATGGCTACACCTTC. Protein sequence: CASSLEQGYGYTF.

With regard to this clonotype: A much larger clone is a single base away; this may be a read error. V is TRBV5-1 and J is TRBJ1-1, with unresolved D. Germline V gives CDR1 SGHRS, CDR2 YFSETQ. This CDR3 is 15 amino acids long. Trimming shortened V by 0 bases and J by 3 bases, and 12 bases separated the two germline ends. CDR3 region: CASSLVQQLDTEAFF. The CDR3 DNA is TGCGCCAGCAGCTTGGTCCAACAATTGGACACTGAAGCTTTCTTT.

This chain uses TRBV27 with TRBJ2-7; TRBD1 might be the D (6 bases). Trimming left V 5 bases short and J 6 bases short, with 17 bases between. This CDR3 has 14 residues. Germline V gives CDR1 MNHEY, CDR2 SMNVEV (reference sequence). The CDR3 DNA follows: TGTGCCAGCAGTCGCGGACAGCTGGGAAGCGAGCAGTACTTC. This sequence encodes CASSRGQLGSEQYF.

This clonotype was detected a few times. V usage is TRBV6-6 and J usage is TRBJ2-3; D is uncertain. Germline V gene data show CDR1 as MNHNY and CDR2 as SVGAGI (reference sequence). V shed 7 bases and J shed 7 bases, with 15 bases lying between them. The CDR3 is made up of 13 amino acids. The CDR3 sequence is CASTTGGAYTQYF. CDR3 in DNA: TGTGCCAGCACCACCGGTGGAGCGTATACGCAGTATTTT.

V is TRBV6-2 or TRBV6-3 and J is TRBJ1-5; unclear D gene. V was shortened by 2 bases and J by 4 bases, with 9 bases between the two germline ends. Germline CDR1 and CDR2: MNHEY and SVGEGT. CDR3 length equals 14 residues. The CDR3 protein is CASSYRWRNQPQHF. In nucleotides, the CDR3 is TGTGCCAGCAGTTACAGGTGGCGAAATCAGCCCCAGCATTTT.

This clonotype was detected ten times or more. Compared with germline, one end of the junction differs, possibly owing to a read error. V gene TRBV6-5 combines with J gene TRBJ1-1; unclear D gene. CDR3 length equals 13 residues. Germline loops: CDR1 MNHEY, CDR2 SVGAGI. DNA of the CDR3: TGCGCCAGCAGCCCAAACAGGAACACTGAAGCTTTCTTT. It translates to CASSPNRNTEAFF.

This clonotype occurred many times. The gene calls are TRBV9 and TRBJ1-5; D unresolved. The CDR3 spans 15 residues. Trimming took 0 bases from V and 4 from J, leaving 11 bases between them. Per germline, CDR1 SGDLS and CDR2 YYNGEE. DNA for the CDR3: TGTGCCAGCAGCGTAGATCCGCGGGTAAATCAGCCCCAGCATTTT. It specifies CASSVDPRVNQPQHF.

This clonotype has more than one count but fewer than ten. CDR3 sequence (DNA): TGTGCCAGCAGCTCTATACAGGGGGCGCGAACTGAAGCTTTCTTT. This codes for CASSSIQGARTEAFF. This chain links TRBV5-6 with TRBJ1-1, with 9 bases that match TRBD1. This CDR3 has 15 amino acids. Trimming cost V 3 bases and J 5 bases; bases outside gene matches: 8. Germline CDR1 reads SGHDT; CDR2 reads YYEEEE. The whole variable domain, remainder taken from reference TRBV5-6 and TRBJ1-1, is DAGVTQSPTHLIKTRGQQVTLRCSPKSGHDTVSWYQQALGQGPQFIFQYYEEEERQRGNFPDRFSGHQFPNYSSELNVNALLLGDSALYLCASSSIQGARTEAFFGQGTRLTVV.

The chain recombines TRBV11-2 with TRBJ1-1; 7 nucleotides agree with TRBD1. CDR1 is SGHAT and CDR2 is FQNNGV in the germline V gene. The CDR3 extends over 18 amino acids. J lost 1 base, V lost 2 bases, and 13 bases had no gene match. CDR3 DNA sequence: TGTGCCAGCAGCTTACTGGACCTTAATGACAGGGAGAACACTGAAGCTTTCTTT. Residues: CASSLLDLNDRENTEAFF. Together with reference TRBV11-2 and TRBJ1-1, the CDR3 gives the full variable domain: EAGVAQSPRYKIIEKRQSVAFWCNPISGHATLYWYQQILGQGPKLLIQFQNNGVVDDSQLPKDRFSAERLKGVDSTLKIQPAKLEDSAVYLCASSLLDLNDRENTEAFFGQGTRLTVV.

V and J are TRBV7-9 and TRBJ1-1, with 9 bases aligning to TRBD1. The length of the CDR3 is 14 residues. The V and J ends lost 6 bases and 5 bases, in that order; junction bases with no gene match: 7. Germline CDR1 reads SEHNR; CDR2 reads FQNEAQ (reference sequence). CDR3 bases: TGTGCCAGCAGTTCGACAGGGGGGGTGACTGAAGCTTTCTTT. This translates into CASSSTGGVTEAFF.

Concerning this clonotype: Being one base from a much bigger clone, this may be a read error. V is TRBV9 and J is TRBJ1-3; D unclear. Germline CDR1 and CDR2: SGDLS and YYNGEE. The CDR3 spans 16 residues. In DNA form, the CDR3 reads TGTGCCAGCAGCGTACGTCTCGGTAGCTCTGGAAACACCGTATATTTT. It encodes CASSVRLGSSGNTVYF.

V is TRBV2 and J is TRBJ2-4; 11 bases match TRBD2. After removal of 6 bases from V and 6 bases from J, the junction contained 10 bases not matched to a gene. Germline CDR1 SNHLY, CDR2 FYNNEI. This CDR3 is built from 16 residues. This chain's CDR3 is CASSEGLAEGRNIQYF. For the CDR3, the DNA is TGTGCCAGCAGCGAGGGACTAGCGGAGGGGAGAAACATTCAGTACTTC.

This clonotype came up a few times. The chain uses TRBV12-3 or TRBV12-4 and TRBJ1-3, with TRBD1 as a possible D gene (5 bases). The CDR3 contains 15 residues. Trimming took off 6 bases at V and 1 base at J, with 13 bases between the two ends. CDR3 DNA sequence: TGTGCCAGCAGAGATAGCGGGGGTTCTGGAAACACCATATATTTT. This codes for CASRDSGGSGNTIYF.

A note on this clonotype: A read error may account for a junction end that differs from germline. This sequence joins TRBV9 and TRBJ2-3; D is unclear. This CDR3 region has 13 residues. Germline CDR1 is SGDLS and CDR2 is YYNGEE. CDR3 region: CASSLLITDAQYF. The CDR3 DNA follows: TGTGCCAGCAGCCTCCTCATCACAGATGCGCAGTATTTT.

V and J are TRBV5-1 and TRBJ2-3, with D maybe TRBD1 (5 bases). The germline V and J ends were trimmed by 0 bases and 5 bases, with 10 bases remaining between them. Germline V gives CDR1 SGHRS, CDR2 YFSETQ. The CDR3 is 14 residues long. The CDR3 loop reads CASSLDGAGDTQYF. The CDR3 region has the DNA TGCGCCAGCAGCTTGGATGGGGCAGGAGATACGCAGTATTTT.